Below are 14 T cell receptor beta chains sequenced from a single sample in a study of blood T cells in healthy people across ages (dated by TCRdb to 2015 to 2017). The library was produced with 5' RACE. The run used an Illumina HiSeq 2500. A second PCR of about 7 to 12 cycles was performed with a sample-barcoded 5' primer and a J-beta primer mix. Using fastp at Q25 and MiXCR, TCRdb reprocessed the public reads and kept productive beta chains. CDR3 protein sequences are deduplicated, and each keeps its most common genes and DNA. The sample table lists 700,000 or so distinct CDR3 sequences, approximately 40% of them with a count of one. Together, the top ten hold about 32% of the sample. The material sequenced was blood. All receptors come from an older man in good health.

With regard to this clonotype: At one of its ends the junction is not consistent with the germline gene, which may arise from a read error. The V and J genes are TRBV6-1 and TRBJ2-3; 7 bases line up with TRBD2. Germline CDR1 and CDR2: MNHNS and SASEGT. This CDR3 has 16 amino acids. The CDR3 spells CACSELGGSTTDTQYF. DNA for the CDR3: TGTGCCTGCAGTGAACTGGGGGGGTCGACCACAGATACGCAGTATTTT.

The sample holds a few counts of this clonotype. V gene TRBV5-1 combines with J gene TRBJ2-3; TRBD1 might be the D (6 bases). The germline V gene has CDR1 SGHRS and CDR2 YFSETQ. Trimming pared 5 bases from V and 2 bases from J, leaving 18 bases between. The CDR3 totals 16 residues. The CDR3 region has the DNA TGCGCCAGCAGTATGGATGGGCAGGGGATCACAGATACGCAGTATTTT. It is translated as CASSMDGQGITDTQYF.

In regard to this clonotype: One junction end disagrees with the germline gene, perhaps due to a read error. The chain combines TRBV6-2 or TRBV6-3 with TRBJ2-7; no reliable D call. The J call may be in error: the DNA end matches TRBJ2-5 better. This CDR3 is 12 amino acids long. CDR1 is MNHEY, CDR2 SVGEGT, per germline. The CDR3 is CAGSSDLPTQYF. The CDR3 DNA follows: TGTGCCGGCAGTTCAGACCTGCCGACCCAGTACTTC.

Regarding this clonotype: The junction does not match germline at one end; this may be a read error. This chain joins TRBV20-1 and TRBJ2-3; D remains unclear. CDR3 length: 12 amino acids. Germline values: CDR1 DFQATT, CDR2 SNEGSKA (reference sequence). The CDR3 nucleotides read TGCAGTGCTAGAGATTCCACAGATATGCAGTATTTT. Its protein product is CSARDSTDMQYF.

This clonotype turned up a few times. V and J are TRBV7-2 and TRBJ2-3; 7 bases match TRBD1. The CDR3 length is 15 residues. The germline CDR1 and CDR2 sequences are SGHTA and FQGNSA. Trimming took 5 bases from V and 2 from J; bases not matched to a gene: 7. Written as DNA, the CDR3 is TGTGCCAGCAGCCCGCAACAGGGGTTCACAGATACGCAGTATTTT. Translation gives CASSPQQGFTDTQYF. The full variable domain, completed using reference TRBV7-2 and TRBJ2-3, is GAGVSQSPSNKVTEKGKDVELRCDPISGHTALYWYRQSLGQGLEFLIYFQGNSAPDKSGLPSDRFSAERTGGSVSTLTIQRTQQEDSAVYLCASSPQQGFTDTQYFGPGTRLTVL.

The chain recombines TRBV20-1 with TRBJ2-7; a possible D gene is TRBD1 (6 bases). Per the germline V gene, CDR1 is DFQATT and CDR2 is SNEGSKA (reference sequence). The CDR3 runs to 14 residues. Trimming pared 5 bases from V and 0 bases from J, leaving 14 bases between. Here the CDR3 reads CSAPSTGTSYEQYF. The CDR3 DNA reads as TGCAGTGCTCCCTCAACAGGGACCTCCTACGAGCAGTACTTC.

This chain connects TRBV20-1 to TRBJ1-4, with a tentative D call TRBD1 (5 bases). Trimming took 0 bases from V and 2 from J, leaving 10 bases between them. Germline V CDR1 and CDR2: DFQATT, SNEGSKA (reference sequence). The CDR3 loop spans 15 amino acids. CDR3 residues: CSARDRARTNEKLFF. In DNA, the CDR3 is TGCAGTGCTAGAGACAGGGCAAGGACTAATGAAAAACTGTTTTTT.

This clonotype came up once. The chain joins TRBV6-2 or TRBV6-3 to TRBJ2-7; TRBD1 agrees at 7 bases. V gave up 6 bases and J gave up 2 bases; unmatched junction bases: 10. Germline V CDR1 and CDR2: MNHEY, SVGEGT. CDR3 length: 15 residues. CDR3 nucleotide sequence: TGTGCCAGCAGGAAGAGACAGGGCCCCACCTACGAGCAGTACTTC. Translating it yields CASRKRQGPTYEQYF.

This clonotype has a count of ten or more. The gene calls are TRBV6-5 and TRBJ1-5; D perhaps matches TRBD1 (6 bases). Germline V lookup: CDR1 MNHEY, CDR2 SVGAGI. V was clipped by 7 bases and J by 0 bases, with 10 bases between them. CDR3 length equals 14 residues. The chain's CDR3 is CASNDRHSNQPQHF. CDR3 bases: TGTGCCAGCAACGACAGGCATAGCAATCAGCCCCAGCATTTT.

The chain employs TRBV12-3 or TRBV12-4 and TRBJ2-4, with 14 bases lining up with TRBD2. The J call is uncertain, as TRBJ2-7 better fits the DNA end. The CDR3 is 15 amino acids. For the CDR3, the DNA is TGTGCCAGCAGTCGCCTGACTAGCGGGGGGGCCGAGCAGTACTTC. Translating it yields CASSRLTSGGAEQYF.

This clonotype was counted only a few times. The rearrangement joins TRBV2 to TRBJ1-6; no definite D call. Germline V gives CDR1 SNHLY, CDR2 FYNNEI. V was clipped by 7 bases and J by 9 bases, with 13 bases between them. CDR3 length: 13 amino acids. The chain's CDR3 is CASNSEMTSPLHF. CDR3 DNA sequence: TGTGCCAGCAACTCCGAGATGACTTCACCCCTCCACTTT.

This clonotype was observed a single time. CDR3 sequence reads: CSANRRAGAYEQYF. The CDR3 nucleotides read TGCAGTGCAAATCGACGAGCGGGAGCCTACGAGCAGTACTTC. The chain carries TRBV20-1 and TRBJ2-5; 8 positions agree with TRBD2. Matching the DNA end better, TRBJ2-7 makes the J call doubtful. This CDR3 comprises 14 residues. CDR1 is DFQATT, CDR2 SNEGSKA, per germline (reference sequence).

In its sample, this clonotype was seen many times. The V call is TRBV5-1, the J call TRBJ1-2; 7 positions agree with TRBD1. The V gene's germline CDR1 is SGHRS and CDR2 YFSETQ. Germline trimming cut 0 bases from V and 4 bases from J; bases unmatched to any gene: 6. The CDR3 extends over 15 amino acids. In nucleotides, the CDR3 is TGCGCCAGCAGCTTGGGGGACAGAGTATCCTATGGCTACACCTTC. This gives the protein CASSLGDRVSYGYTF.

The V call is TRBV20-1, the J call TRBJ2-1; TRBD2 matches 9 bases. The germline gives CDR1 DFQATT, CDR2 SNEGSKA (reference sequence). The CDR3 has 15 amino acids. CDR3 DNA: TGCAACCCAGGCGGTGCGGGGGGGCCTCGGTCTGAGCAGTTCTTC. This sequence encodes CNPGGAGGPRSEQFF.